These 14 T cell receptor beta chains came from one sample sequenced in a study of cytomegalovirus exposure and HLA in healthy donors. Repertoires were generated with immunoSEQ multiplex PCR, while TCRdb's copy carries only in-frame clones and drops some. The repertoire includes approximately 160,000 clones, roughly 90% of them detected once, and approximately 2% sits in the top ten. The sequencing input was PBMCs. These receptors were taken from a woman between 18 and 29 years old in good health and CMV-seronegative.

The chain uses TRBV27 and TRBJ1-2, with D uncertain. The V and J ends lost 5 bases and 8 bases respectively, with 24 bases between them. The germline V gene encodes CDR1 MNHEY and CDR2 SMNVEV (reference sequence). The length of the CDR3 is 16 residues. CDR3 nucleotides: TGTGCCAGCAGTCCCCGCCGTGCGGCGCATCATCAAGGCTACACCTTC. Translating it yields CASSPRRAAHHQGYTF.

The gene calls are TRBV7-9 and TRBJ2-7, with 9 bases aligning to TRBD1. The CDR3 consists of 15 residues. Germline V gives CDR1 SEHNR, CDR2 FQNEAQ (reference sequence). Trimming cost V 5 bases and J 5 bases; bases outside gene matches: 10. The CDR3 DNA reads as TGTGCCAGCAGCCCCTCCGGGACAGGGAAGCACGAGCAGTACTTC. This translates into CASSPSGTGKHEQYF.

The gene calls are TRBV5-1 and TRBJ2-1, with TRBD2 matching over 9 bases. Germline CDR1 is SGHRS and CDR2 is YFSETQ. CDR3 length equals 16 residues. J lost 8 bases, V lost 3 bases, and 12 bases had no gene match. The CDR3 coding sequence is TGCGCCAGCAGCTCCCTTAGACTAGCGGAGGTGGATGAGCAGTTCTTC. This translates into CASSSLRLAEVDEQFF.

The V call is TRBV2, the J call TRBJ2-1; 8 nucleotides align to TRBD2. Trimming at V came to 7 bases and at J to 6 bases, leaving 11 bases not matched to a gene. This CDR3 is built from 15 residues. Germline CDR1 and CDR2: SNHLY and FYNNEI. This CDR3 reads CASIYGTSNFNEQFF. The CDR3 DNA reads TGTGCCAGCATTTACGGGACTAGTAATTTCAATGAGCAGTTCTTC.

The chain uses TRBV4-3 and TRBJ2-7; 9 bases line up with TRBD2. The CDR3 is 16 residues long. Germline CDR1 is LGHNA and CDR2 is YSLEER. Germline trimming cut 0 bases from V and 2 bases from J; bases unmatched to any gene: 5. The CDR3 reads CASSQDGLALTYEQYF. Here the CDR3 DNA reads TGCGCCAGCAGCCAAGATGGACTAGCGCTGACCTACGAGCAGTACTTC.

As regards this clone: One end of the junction is discordant with germline, which a read error may explain. The J gene is TRBJ1-1, the V gene TRBV10-3; no reliable D call. This CDR3 is 12 amino acids long. The V gene's germline CDR1 is ENHRY and CDR2 SYGVKD. The CDR3 DNA is TGTGCCATCAGTGCTTGGAACAGTGAAGCTTTCTTT. This encodes CAISAWNSEAFF.

The genes are TRBV19 and TRBJ1-2; D remains ambiguous. CDR1 LNHDA and CDR2 SQIVND come from the germline V gene (reference sequence). With 3 bases removed from V and 1 base from J, the gap between germline ends came to 6 bases. The CDR3 runs to 13 residues. CDR3 DNA: TGTGCCAGTAGTATTGGAGTTAACTATGGCTACACCTTC. Protein product: CASSIGVNYGYTF.

Comment on this clone: The sample contains more than one DNA sequence encoding this CDR3. This chain joins TRBV27 and TRBJ1-2, with 7 bases identical to TRBD1. Looked up from germline, CDR1 is MNHEY and CDR2 is SMNVEV (reference sequence). The CDR3 totals 13 residues. J gave up 4 bases and V 4 bases, and 3 bases lay outside the gene matches. CDR3: CASSSQGPYGYTF. CDR3 nucleotides: TGTGCCAGCAGTTCACAGGGGCCCTATGGCTACACCTTC.

The chain joins TRBV4-3 to TRBJ1-2; maybe TRBD1 (6 bases). The CDR3 loop spans 17 amino acids. The V gene's germline CDR1 is LGHNA and CDR2 YSLEER. Deletions cut 4 bases from V and 1 base from J, with 19 bases between. The chain's CDR3 is CASSRNPDRDLNYGYTF. The CDR3 DNA sequence: TGCGCCAGCAGCCGGAATCCGGACAGAGACCTTAACTATGGCTACACCTTC.

The V call is TRBV5-6, the J call TRBJ1-4; D is unresolved. Germline lookup yields CDR1 SGHDT and CDR2 YYEEEE. V lost 2 bases and J 3 bases, leaving 8 bases between the germline ends. CDR3 length: 14 residues. DNA for the CDR3: TGTGCCAGCAGCTTCCGAGGTTCTAATGAAAAACTGTTTTTT. Its protein product is CASSFRGSNEKLFF.

V gene TRBV6-1 combines with J gene TRBJ1-2, with D possibly matching TRBD1 (6 bases). Germline V CDR1 and CDR2: MNHNS, SASEGT. The CDR3 has 15 residues. Trimming cost V 5 bases and J 2 bases, with 15 bases left between them. CDR3 loop: CASSREGHSNYGYTF. CDR3 in DNA: TGTGCCAGCAGTCGAGAGGGACATTCCAACTATGGCTACACCTTC.

V is TRBV29-1 and J is TRBJ2-2; the D gene is possibly TRBD1 (6 bases). CDR3 length equals 12 residues. CDR1 is SQVTM, CDR2 ANQGSEA, per germline. The germline V and J ends were trimmed by 8 bases and 5 bases, with 12 bases remaining between them. The CDR3 DNA follows: TGCAGCCACACCACAGGGACCGGGGAGCTGTTTTTT. As protein: CSHTTGTGELFF.

This clone was found once. The CDR3 nucleotides read TGCGCCAGCAGCCAGGGGACAGAGAATGCACAGCCCCAGCATTTT. Its protein product is CASSQGTENAQPQHF. The chain employs TRBV4-1 and TRBJ1-5; 7 positions agree with TRBD1. CDR1 and CDR2 (germline): MGHRA, YSYEKL. The J segment lost 7 bases and the V segment lost 3 bases, leaving 9 bases of the junction unmatched. This CDR3 is 15 amino acids long.

The CDR3 here is CASSNRTGRDTQYF. DNA for the CDR3: TGTGCCAGCAGCAATAGGACAGGGCGGGATACGCAGTATTTT. The J gene is TRBJ2-3, the V gene TRBV11-2; TRBD1 matches 8 bases. Trimming took 5 bases from V and 6 from J; bases not matched to a gene: 7. CDR1 is SGHAT and CDR2 is FQNNGV in the germline V gene. The CDR3 runs to 14 residues.